This is a list of T cell receptor beta chains from one sample in a study of T cells after yellow fever vaccination. Each CDR3 protein is one row after TCRdb ran MiXCR on the 5' RACE reads. The sample has tens of thousands of distinct CDR3 sequences; 7.4% are singletons. The source was CD8+ T cells sorted from PBMCs, collected around 15 days after the first yellow fever vaccination. The receptors were sampled from a young man who received the YFV17D yellow fever vaccine. Both conserved end residues are trimmed from each CDR3. The order of the fields is J gene, V gene, CDR3 length, clone size, CDR3 protein. Clone size is not always given. Where it is, it says once, few, many or a class for expanded clones.

>TRBJ2-2|TRBV20-1|11|many
SARAENTGELF
>TRBJ2-5|TRBV20-1|13|many
SASRAGGYQETQY
>TRBJ2-2|TRBV27|13|many
ASSLGTGGIGELF
>TRBJ1-4|TRBV4-1|10|many
ASSQDSRKLF
>TRBJ2-5|TRBV3-1|14|few
ASCPFWGGSQETQY
>TRBJ2-3|TRBV2|14|many
ASSHDRESGTDTQY
>TRBJ1-3|TRBV21-1|12|many
ASKPGHSGNTIY
>TRBJ2-7|TRBV6-5|14|many
ASSYGYQDVFYEQY
>TRBJ2-3|TRBV4-1|12|many
ASSFRVGTDTQY
>TRBJ1-3|TRBV20-1|12|many
SAQVQGSGNTIY
>TRBJ2-2|TRBV2|14|NA
ASSEGEAANTGELF
>TRBJ1-2|TRBV4-3|15|NA
ASSHGPGKQGSYGYT